One T cell receptor beta chain is described in this entry. The antigen remains undetermined. These data come from a study of T cells in Graves' hyperthyroidism and ophthalmopathy. Study findings and constraints: In simple terms, a model built on 13 V-J features told ophthalmopathy apart from stable hyperthyroidism. Ophthalmopathy was identified by the model a median about 6.8 months ahead of onset.

Uncontrolled infections, other autoimmune diseases, pregnancy or lactation led to exclusion of patients. The source of the PBMCs was approximately 9.5 ml of fresh peripheral blood. RNA transcripts yielded amplified TCR beta CDR3 regions. Carried out on the TCR CDR3, a first-round RT-PCR used the HTBI primer set. TCRdb ran MiXCR on the multiplex PCR reads and lists one entry per CDR3 protein. The sample lists 500,000 to 650,000 distinct CDR3 sequences, around 13% occurring once. Per germline, CDR1 SGDLS and CDR2 YYNGEE. Trimming shortened V by 2 bases and J by 5 bases, and 13 bases separated the two germline ends. CDR3 length equals 15 residues.

V and J are TRBV9 and TRBJ2-2; either TRBD1 or TRBD2 may fit D (5 bases each). Input material: blood. The clonotype comes from a woman in her forties or fifties with Graves' ophthalmopathy. Here the CDR3 reads CASSVGTPGTGELFF. The DNA for the CDR3 is TGTGCCAGCAGCGTCGGGACGCCAGGGACCGGGGAGCTGTTTTTT.